This T cell receptor beta chain was retrieved from a study of T-cell reconstitution after alpha-beta-depleted transplantation in children. CDR3 length: 14 residues. Germline V gene sequence: CDR1 SGHTA, CDR2 FQGNSA. Study findings and constraints: Several hundred expanded graft clones reportedly supplied alpha-beta T cells about two months after transplant. Fresh T-cell production supplied most of the T-cell counts and diversity seen one year after transplant. Certain patients had high TCRbeta diversity at day 60, and it came from recipient T cells and thymic progenitors that survived.

Molecular barcoding with unique molecular identifiers was used for the TCRbeta library. TCRdb independently ran MiXCR on the PCR reads; one entry per CDR3 protein. The sample lists approximately 150,000 distinct CDR3 sequences, 8.8% occurring once. This clonotype is a singleton in its sample. Its antigen is as yet unknown. At one end, the junction sequence differs from germline, possibly due to a read error. This receptor was obtained from a female patient aged 2 to 10 who had a stem cell transplant for congenital amegakaryocytic thrombocytopenia, so the T cells may come from the graft donor. The specimen was PBMCs, mostly from graft donor cells, collected 180 days after TCRalphabeta/CD19-depleted stem cell transplant. V is TRBV7-2 and J is TRBJ2-4, with unresolved D. Here the CDR3 DNA reads TGTGCCGGCAGCGCCAGCTTTACATCGCGGAAGGAGTACTTC. Residues: CAGSASFTSRKEYF.